This passage covers 11 T cell receptor beta chains from one sample sequenced in a study of T cells in Graves' hyperthyroidism and ophthalmopathy. What was amplified from RNA transcripts were TCR beta CDR3 regions. Using the HTBI primer set, a first-round RT-PCR was run on the TCR CDR3. Using its own MiXCR run on the multiplex PCR reads, TCRdb lists one record per CDR3 protein. The sample has nearly 750,000 distinct CDR3 sequences, 30% to 40% seen once. The sample taken for sequencing was blood. These TCRs come from a woman in her forties with Graves' hyperthyroidism.

This clonotype was recorded at least ten times. J is TRBJ1-6 and V is TRBV20-1; no clear D. CDR1 is DFQATT, CDR2 SNEGSKA, per germline (reference sequence). This CDR3 is 12 amino acids long. Trimming cost V 2 bases and J 8 bases, with 7 bases left between them. The CDR3 nucleotides read TGCAGTGCTAGAACCCAGCATTCACCCCTCCACTTT. The encoded protein is CSARTQHSPLHF.

The rearrangement joins TRBV6-6 to TRBJ1-5; TRBD1 is a possible D gene (6 bases). The CDR3 totals 15 residues. Germline V gene sequence: CDR1 MNHNY, CDR2 SVGAGI (reference sequence). Trimming took off 4 bases at V and 6 bases at J, with 16 bases between the two ends. The CDR3 loop reads CASSLQGAEGQPQHF. The CDR3, as DNA: TGTGCCAGCAGTTTACAGGGTGCCGAGGGTCAGCCCCAGCATTTT.

There are many counts of this clonotype. The chain is built from TRBV7-8 and TRBJ2-7; 8 bases line up with TRBD1. V was pared by 5 bases and J by 2 bases, with 5 bases of the junction left unmatched. This CDR3 spans 14 amino acids. Germline values: CDR1 SGHVS, CDR2 FQNEAQ. The CDR3 here is CASSLDRGAYEQYF. The DNA of the CDR3 is TGTGCCAGCAGCCTCGACAGGGGAGCCTACGAGCAGTACTTC.

This clonotype was detected many times. The chain combines TRBV10-3 with TRBJ1-2, with 8 positions matching TRBD1. This CDR3 spans 14 amino acids. V lost 5 bases, J lost 4 bases, and 6 bases stayed unmatched. Germline loops: CDR1 ENHRY, CDR2 SYGVKD. The CDR3 nucleotides read TGTGCCATCAGTCCCCAGGGACAGGCCTATGGCTACACCTTC. This encodes CAISPQGQAYGYTF.

The chain is built from TRBV19 and TRBJ1-5; D gene uncertain. CDR1 and CDR2 from the germline V gene are LNHDA and SQIVND (reference sequence). The CDR3 is 14 amino acids. V lost 1 base to trimming and J lost 4 bases, with 8 bases between them. The CDR3 spells CASSIGRRNQPQHF. CDR3 coding DNA: TGTGCCAGTAGTATAGGGAGGCGAAATCAGCCCCAGCATTTT.

This clonotype has a handful of counts. The DNA of the CDR3 is TGTGCCAGTAGCGCTTCTATCAGGGATATCCAGCCCCAGCATTTT. This translates into CASSASIRDIQPQHF. The V call is TRBV19, the J call TRBJ1-5; tentatively, D is TRBD1 (5 bases). The germline gives CDR1 LNHDA, CDR2 SQIVND (reference sequence). V lost 6 bases and J 7 bases, leaving 19 bases between the germline ends. The CDR3 runs to 15 residues. The variable domain in full, with the rest retrieved from reference TRBV19 and TRBJ1-5, is DGGITQSPKYLFRKEGQNVTLSCEQNLNHDAMYWYRQDPGQGLRLIYYSQIVNDFQKGDIAEGYSVSREKKESFPLTVTSAQKNPTAFYLCASSASIRDIQPQHFGDGTRLSIL.

The chain is built from TRBV2 and TRBJ2-1; TRBD2 might be the D (6 bases). CDR3 length: 14 amino acids. CDR1 is SNHLY, CDR2 FYNNEI, per germline. V lost 4 bases to trimming and J lost 4 bases, with 11 bases between them. CDR3 DNA sequence: TGTGCCAGCAGTGTTGCGGGGCAGTACAATGAGCAGTTCTTC. It specifies CASSVAGQYNEQFF.

The chain uses TRBV29-1 and TRBJ1-5, with 7 bases lining up with TRBD1. The CDR3 loop spans 15 amino acids. In germline, CDR1 is SQVTM, CDR2 ANQGSEA. Trimming took 5 bases from V and 5 from J; bases not matched to a gene: 12. CDR3 region: CSVIERDSHYQPQHF. The DNA for the CDR3 is TGCAGCGTTATCGAACGGGACAGCCACTATCAGCCCCAGCATTTT. The variable domain in full, completed from reference TRBV29-1 and TRBJ1-5, reads SAVISQKPSRDICQRGTSLTIQCQVDSQVTMMFWYRQQPGQSLTLIATANQGSEATYESGFVIDKFPISRPNLTFSTLTVSNMSPEDSSIYLCSVIERDSHYQPQHFGDGTRLSIL.

CDR3 protein: CSAWGALGTETQYF. For the CDR3, the DNA is TGCAGTGCTTGGGGCGCCCTTGGGACGGAGACCCAGTACTTC. The V gene is TRBV20-1, the J gene TRBJ2-5; D is perhaps TRBD1 or TRBD2 (5 bases each). The CDR3 runs 14 residues. CDR1 DFQATT and CDR2 SNEGSKA come from the germline V gene (reference sequence). Trimming shortened V by 5 bases and J by 5 bases, and 18 bases separated the two germline ends.

This sequence joins TRBV29-1 and TRBJ2-1; possibly TRBD2 for D (7 bases). CDR1 and CDR2 (germline): SQVTM, ANQGSEA. The CDR3 is made up of 12 amino acids. V was pared by 7 bases and J by 7 bases, with 14 bases between. The CDR3 spells CSAPAGANEQFF. The CDR3 DNA reads TGCAGCGCTCCGGCGGGGGCGAATGAGCAGTTCTTC.

On this clonotype: A read error may be the cause here, since a much bigger clone is one base away. The chain uses TRBV6-1 and TRBJ1-1; D unresolved. The V end was cut by 6 bases, the J end by 0 bases, with 8 bases between. The CDR3 runs to 13 residues. The germline CDR1 and CDR2 sequences are MNHNS and SASEGT. The CDR3 here is CASSFILNTEAFF. The DNA for the CDR3 is TGTGCCAGCAGCTTTATTTTGAACACTGAAGCTTTCTTT.